This T cell receptor beta chain was captured in a study of preoperative IRX-2 immunotherapy in early breast cancer. Some clones are missing from TCRdb's copy, which holds only in-frame ones; the method was immunoSEQ multiplex PCR. The table lists approximately 96,000 clones, 80% to 90% of them singletons. Treatment: preoperative locoregional IRX-2 cytokine immunotherapy. Preoperative locoregional IRX-2 cytokine immunotherapy was tested in the phase Ib source study. The CDR3 totals 17 residues. Germline assignment: CDR1 MNHGY and CDR2 SAAAGT. The V end lost 5 bases, the J end lost 0 bases, and 19 bases lay between the germline ends. This clone qualifies as medium-sized (0.01 to 0.1%).

This receptor was identified in a human donor with breast cancer. The sample here was tumor tissue, taken after IRX-2 immunotherapy. This rearrangement joins TRBV6-8 to TRBJ1-1, with D perhaps TRBD1 (6 bases). The CDR3 reads CASSDISRGLMNTEAFF. The CDR3 bases are TGTGCCAGCAGTGATATTAGTCGGGGGCTCATGAACACTGAAGCTTTCTTT.